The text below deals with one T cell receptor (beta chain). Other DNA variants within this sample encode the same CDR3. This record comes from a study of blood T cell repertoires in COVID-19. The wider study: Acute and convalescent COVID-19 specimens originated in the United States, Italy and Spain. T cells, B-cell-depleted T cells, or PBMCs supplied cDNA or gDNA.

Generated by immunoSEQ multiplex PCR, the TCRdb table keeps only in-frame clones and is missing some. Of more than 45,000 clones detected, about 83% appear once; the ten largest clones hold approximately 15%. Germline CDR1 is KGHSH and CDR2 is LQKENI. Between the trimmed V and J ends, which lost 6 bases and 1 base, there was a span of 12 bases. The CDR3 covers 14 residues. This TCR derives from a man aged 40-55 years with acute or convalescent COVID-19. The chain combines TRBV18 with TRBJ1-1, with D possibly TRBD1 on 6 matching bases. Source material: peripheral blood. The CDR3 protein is CASSPDRKNTEAFF. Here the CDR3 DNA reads TGTGCCAGCTCGCCCGACAGGAAGAACACTGAAGCTTTCTTT.